The clone carrying this T cell receptor (beta chain) was seen ten or more times. This record comes from a study of blood T cell repertoires in COVID-19. Study-level background: The origin of the acute and convalescent COVID-19 samples was the United States, Italy and Spain.

TCRdb keeps only in-frame clones here, not all; method: immunoSEQ multiplex PCR. Of approximately 160,000 clones in the sample, 75% to 85% were seen once. The receptor comes from a woman between 50 and 59 years old in a cohort sampled during active or convalescent COVID-19. The sequencing sample was made of peripheral blood.

The CDR3 nucleotides read TGTGCCAGCAGCTTACGATCGGGCTACGAGCAGTACTTC. Its protein is CASSLRSGYEQYF. This sequence joins TRBV7-9 and TRBJ2-7; D gene uncertain. Germline CDR1 reads SEHNR; CDR2 reads FQNEAQ (reference sequence). The CDR3 loop spans 13 amino acids. The V and J ends lost 2 bases and 3 bases respectively, with 8 bases between them.